This T cell receptor beta chain originates from a study of T cells in Graves' hyperthyroidism and ophthalmopathy. As for the study in general: Pretreatment peripheral blood was obtained at initial diagnosis.

V gave up 6 bases and J gave up 5 bases, with 11 bases separating them. CDR3 length: 12 residues. Details on this clonotype: Antigen: not known.

RNA transcripts served as the template for amplifying TCR beta CDR3 regions. First-round RT-PCR with HTBI primers amplified the TCR CDR3 region. Each CDR3 protein gets one entry after TCRdb re-called the multiplex PCR reads with MiXCR. Here the sample spans roughly 720,000 distinct CDR3 sequences, 15% to 20% being singletons. Regarding the study as a whole: Ophthalmopathy was distinguished from stable hyperthyroidism by 13 V-J signatures.

Over 18 months, lack of ophthalmopathy progression marked Graves' hyperthyroidism as stable. Fresh peripheral blood, 10 ml, was the source of the PBMCs. The chain couples TRBV12-3 or TRBV12-4 to TRBJ2-7, with D unclear. The specimen was blood. The sequence was collected from a middle-aged man with Graves' hyperthyroidism. CDR3 bases: TGTGCCAGCAGCACCGGTGTGGACGAGCAGTACTTC. Translating it yields CASSTGVDEQYF.